This entry concerns a single T cell receptor (beta chain). This sample is part of a study of blood T cell repertoires in COVID-19. Source study methods: Scientists estimated how many nucleated cells there were by amplifying reference gene primers. Sequencing was performed with immunoSEQ multiplex PCR; in TCRdb, only in-frame clones are kept and a portion is missing. V, J and clone size reflect that table, while D and trimming were determined from the DNA. This table holds 70,000 to 95,000 clones, 75% to 90% found once. Trimming cost V 6 bases and J 3 bases, with 18 bases left between them. This CDR3 is 15 amino acids long. The germline gives CDR1 SGHVS, CDR2 FQNEAQ.

This clonotype was obtained from a human donor in a cohort sampled during active COVID-19. Specimen: peripheral blood. V usage is TRBV7-8 and J usage is TRBJ2-7; possible D gene TRBD1, 6 bases. The CDR3 nucleotides are TGTGCCAGCAGTTCCCCCGGGACAAGCTTCTACGAGCAGTACTTC. This sequence encodes CASSSPGTSFYEQYF.